This T cell receptor (beta chain) is from a study of blood T cell repertoires in COVID-19. This CDR3 is 15 amino acids long. Between the trimmed V and J ends, which lost 1 base and 3 bases, there was a span of 13 bases. Germline CDR1 reads SGHDT; CDR2 reads YYEEEE. The authors' processing: It was from reference gene primer amplification that nucleated cell counts were estimated. Produced via immunoSEQ multiplex PCR; TCRdb's table is partial and in-frame only. V, J and clone size derive from that table, while D and trimming were established from the DNA sequence. The sample contains roughly 120,000 clones, around 80% of which appear only once.

The rearrangement uses TRBV5-6 and TRBJ1-1; possibly TRBD1 for D (6 bases). The origin of this receptor is a man in his sixties or seventies with acute or convalescent COVID-19. Sequences were obtained from peripheral blood. The CDR3 DNA reads as TGTGCCAGCAGCTTGAAAGGGAGGGGGTACACTGAAGCTTTCTTT. Its protein product is CASSLKGRGYTEAFF.